These 26 T cell receptor beta chains came from one sample sequenced in a study of shared clonotypes between healthy human individuals. Assay used: immunoSEQ multiplex PCR; TCRdb lists only in-frame clones, some missing. The sample lists 600,000 to 750,000 clones, about nine tenths seen once, with more than 30% in the top ten. The sequenced sample was memory CD8+ T cells from PBMCs. Subset meaning: CD45RO+ cells pooled with CCR7-negative TemRA cells. These receptors all come from a man younger than 35 in good health. Some clones in this sample may be carry-over from other donors' samples.

This CDR3 is CASSFTGPISSYNEQFF. For the CDR3, the DNA is TGTGCCAGCAGTTTTACGGGACCGATCAGCTCCTACAATGAGCAGTTCTTC. This chain uses TRBV27 with TRBJ2-1, with D perhaps being TRBD1 or TRBD2 (5 bases each). Germline V gene lookup returns CDR1 MNHEY and CDR2 SMNVEV (reference sequence). The CDR3 has 17 amino acids. V lost 3 bases, J lost 0 bases, and 15 bases lay in between.

Concerning this clone: Other DNA sequences within the sample encode an identical CDR3. The chain couples TRBV27 to TRBJ2-7; D is undetermined. The CDR3 loop spans 13 amino acids. Between the trimmed V and J ends, which lost 3 bases and 1 base, there was a span of 7 bases. Germline assignment: CDR1 MNHEY and CDR2 SMNVEV (reference sequence). In DNA, the CDR3 is TGTGCCAGCAGTTTCGGGCAGTCCTACGAGCAGTACTTC. As protein: CASSFGQSYEQYF.

This clone has just one count. The chain is built from TRBV7-6 and TRBJ2-3; 14 bases match TRBD2. The V gene's germline CDR1 is SGHVS and CDR2 FNYEAQ. The V gene end was trimmed by 4 bases and the J gene end by 6 bases; junction bases not matched to a gene: 6. The CDR3 has 16 residues. CDR3 protein: CASSSGTSGRVDTQYF. DNA for the CDR3: TGTGCCAGCAGCTCTGGGACTAGCGGGAGAGTCGATACGCAGTATTTT.

This clone was recorded a few times. The genes are TRBV27 and TRBJ1-1, with D perhaps TRBD1 (6 bases). Trimming took 5 bases from V and 4 from J, leaving 17 bases between them. In germline, CDR1 is MNHEY, CDR2 SMNVEV (reference sequence). The CDR3 sequence is 15 residues long. The CDR3 loop reads CASSQDTGWATEAFF. CDR3 in DNA: TGTGCCAGCAGTCAAGATACAGGGTGGGCCACTGAAGCTTTCTTT.

V is TRBV6-6 and J is TRBJ2-5; D not certain. V lost 0 bases and J 1 base, leaving 3 bases between the germline ends. CDR1 is MNHNY, CDR2 SVGAGI, per germline (reference sequence). CDR3 length: 13 amino acids. CDR3 protein: CASSYSIQETQYF. CDR3 in DNA: TGTGCCAGCAGTTACTCGATCCAAGAGACCCAGTACTTC.

The chain combines TRBV9 with TRBJ1-3; 8 bases map to TRBD1. Trimming cost V 4 bases and J 6 bases; bases outside gene matches: 9. The CDR3 totals 15 residues. Germline V lookup: CDR1 SGDLS, CDR2 YYNGEE. As DNA, the CDR3 is TGTGCCAGCAGCTACCCAGACAGGGGTGAAAACACCATATATTTT. It specifies CASSYPDRGENTIYF.

The V call is TRBV9, the J call TRBJ1-1; D is unresolved. The CDR3 length is 13 residues. Trimming removed 4 bases at V and 0 bases at J, with 7 bases between. In germline, CDR1 is SGDLS, CDR2 YYNGEE. This CDR3 reads CASSRTVNTEAFF. CDR3 nucleotides: TGTGCCAGCAGCCGTACAGTGAACACTGAAGCTTTCTTT.

V and J are TRBV29-1 and TRBJ1-2, with D uncertain. The CDR3 has 15 residues. The V gene's germline CDR1 is SQVTM and CDR2 ANQGSEA. Trimming stripped 6 bases from V and 0 bases from J, with 17 bases between. DNA of the CDR3: TGCAGCGTCCCCGTCCCGGGGAACCCTAACTATGGCTACACCTTC. Translation: CSVPVPGNPNYGYTF. Variable domain in full (rest from reference TRBV29-1 and TRBJ1-2): SAVISQKPSRDICQRGTSLTIQCQVDSQVTMMFWYRQQPGQSLTLIATANQGSEATYESGFVIDKFPISRPNLTFSTLTVSNMSPEDSSIYLCSVPVPGNPNYGYTFGSGTRLTVV.

For this clone: The same CDR3 is also encoded by other DNA sequences in this sample. The chain carries TRBV6-5 and TRBJ2-5, with D unresolved. The CDR3 is 14 amino acids. V shed 1 base and J shed 1 base, with 7 bases lying between them. Germline CDR1 reads MNHEY; CDR2 reads SVGAGI. CDR3 protein: CASSYYGRQETQYF. CDR3 coding DNA: TGTGCCAGCAGTTACTATGGCCGCCAAGAGACCCAGTACTTC.

CDR3: CASSVEGLYNEQFF. The CDR3 nucleotides are TGTGCCAGCAGCGTAGAGGGACTTTACAATGAGCAGTTCTTC. The J gene is TRBJ2-1, the V gene TRBV9, with D maybe TRBD2 (6 bases). V gave up 0 bases and J gave up 4 bases, with 8 bases separating them. This CDR3 is 14 amino acids long. Germline CDR1 and CDR2: SGDLS and YYNGEE.

The rearrangement uses TRBV7-9 and TRBJ2-1, with D unclear. In germline, CDR1 is SEHNR, CDR2 FQNEAQ (reference sequence). This CDR3 contains 15 residues. Trimming took 4 bases from V and 2 from J, leaving 12 bases between them. CDR3 in DNA: TGTGCCAGCAGCTCCCTTGGCGTGGCCTACAATGAGCAGTTCTTC. Its translation is CASSSLGVAYNEQFF. The variable domain in full, with the rest retrieved from reference TRBV7-9 and TRBJ2-1, is DTGVSQNPRHKITKRGQNVTFRCDPISEHNRLYWYRQTLGQGPEFLTYFQNEAQLEKSRLLSDRFSAERPKGSFSTLEIQRTEQGDSAMYLCASSSLGVAYNEQFFGPGTRLTVL.

This sequence joins TRBV5-1 and TRBJ1-4; TRBD1 matches at 11 bases. The CDR3 totals 17 residues. CDR1 and CDR2 from the germline V gene are SGHRS and YFSETQ. After removal of 4 bases from V and 6 bases from J, the junction contained 11 bases not matched to a gene. In nucleotides, the CDR3 is TGCGCCAGCAGCACTAGTGGGACAGGGGGAGGCGATGAAAAACTGTTTTTT. It specifies CASSTSGTGGGDEKLFF.

This sequence joins TRBV27 and TRBJ1-1, with 7 bases identical to TRBD1. The CDR3 sequence is 14 residues long. Germline V gene lookup returns CDR1 MNHEY and CDR2 SMNVEV (reference sequence). The V gene end was trimmed by 5 bases and the J gene end by 4 bases; junction bases not matched to a gene: 7. The CDR3 DNA reads TGTGCCAGCAGTAACCGGGACAGTTTCACTGAAGCTTTCTTT. It specifies CASSNRDSFTEAFF.

The rearrangement links TRBV19 to TRBJ2-2; TRBD2 matches at 13 bases. Germline V CDR1 and CDR2: LNHDA, SQIVND (reference sequence). The length of the CDR3 is 19 residues. V shed 8 bases and J 5 bases; nucleotides not matched to a gene: 17. Written as DNA, the CDR3 is TGTGCCAGTGGACACATGGCCTGGACTAGCGGGAGAGGGACCGGGGAGCTGTTTTTT. Its protein is CASGHMAWTSGRGTGELFF.

The chain couples TRBV14 to TRBJ2-1; 14 bases are a match to TRBD2. Per germline, CDR1 SGHDN and CDR2 FVKESK. The CDR3 length is 17 residues. The V gene end was trimmed by 4 bases and the J gene end by 8 bases; junction bases not matched to a gene: 10. CDR3 region: CASSLGRTSGRSHEQFF. The CDR3, as DNA: TGTGCCAGCAGCCTCGGACGGACTAGCGGGAGGTCGCATGAGCAGTTCTTC.

The V gene is TRBV11-1, the J gene TRBJ2-7, with D possibly matching TRBD1 (6 bases). The germline V and J ends were trimmed by 3 bases and 3 bases, with 9 bases remaining between them. In germline, CDR1 is SGHAT, CDR2 FQDESV (reference sequence). This CDR3 has 13 amino acids. The CDR3 bases are TGTGCCAGCAGCTTGCTCAGGGGCTACGAGCAGTACTTC. Protein: CASSLLRGYEQYF.

The rearrangement uses TRBV27 and TRBJ2-2; D might be TRBD1 (5 bases). Germline CDR1 reads MNHEY; CDR2 reads SMNVEV (reference sequence). This CDR3 comprises 13 residues. V lost 3 bases and J 6 bases, leaving 8 bases between the germline ends. CDR3 in DNA: TGTGCCAGCAGTTTCAGGGTCGCCGGGGAGCTGTTTTTT. Protein sequence: CASSFRVAGELFF.

V is TRBV4-1 and J is TRBJ2-2, with D possibly called TRBD1 or TRBD2 (6 bases each). V dropped 2 bases and J dropped 1 base, with 14 bases sitting between them. This CDR3 spans 17 amino acids. The germline V gene has CDR1 MGHRA and CDR2 YSYEKL. CDR3 sequence (DNA): TGCGCCAGCAGCCAAAGGGCGGGGACAAGGAACACCGGGGAGCTGTTTTTT. Its protein product is CASSQRAGTRNTGELFF.

About this clone: Other nucleotide sequences from this sample produce the same CDR3. The rearrangement joins TRBV27 to TRBJ2-7; either TRBD1 or TRBD2 may fit D (5 bases each). This CDR3 comprises 11 residues. The ends were cut back, 2 bases at V and 6 bases at J, with 5 bases in the middle. CDR1 and CDR2 from the germline V gene are MNHEY and SMNVEV (reference sequence). The DNA for the CDR3 is TGTGCCAGCAGTTTAGGGGGCGAGCAGTACTTC. It is translated as CASSLGGEQYF.

The table lists this clone with a count of one. The chain carries TRBV5-1 and TRBJ2-1, with D hard to call. Germline V gives CDR1 SGHRS, CDR2 YFSETQ. CDR3 size: 12 residues. V lost 4 bases and J lost 8, with 10 bases in between. This chain's CDR3 is CASSLPGDEQFF. In nucleotides, the CDR3 is TGCGCCAGCAGCCTGCCGGGCGATGAGCAGTTCTTC.

J is TRBJ2-7 and V is TRBV4-1; 11 bases are a match to TRBD2. V shed 2 bases, J shed 7 bases, and the junction held 10 bases outside the gene matches. Germline V gene lookup returns CDR1 MGHRA and CDR2 YSYEKL. CDR3 length: 16 residues. CDR3 sequence reads: CASSQSLAGVVGEQYF. The CDR3 DNA is TGCGCCAGCAGCCAATCACTAGCGGGAGTGGTGGGAGAGCAGTACTTC.

This chain uses TRBV7-8 with TRBJ2-1; 9 nucleotides agree with TRBD2. CDR1 is SGHVS and CDR2 is FQNEAQ in the germline V gene. V lost 7 bases and J lost 7; bases outside the gene matches: 14. The CDR3 extends over 16 amino acids. The DNA of the CDR3 is TGTGCCAGCACCGGGATGGGGCGGGAGGGCCTGAATGAGCAGTTCTTC. Protein product: CASTGMGREGLNEQFF.

The chain recombines TRBV28 with TRBJ1-1, with D uncertain. The CDR3 has 13 amino acids. Trimming shortened V by 6 bases and J by 3 bases, and 11 bases separated the two germline ends. Germline-derived CDR1 and CDR2 are MDHEN and SYDVKM. The CDR3 region has the DNA TGTGCCAGCAGCCCCGGGCCCTACACTGAAGCTTTCTTT. This gives the protein CASSPGPYTEAFF.

This chain connects TRBV29-1 to TRBJ2-1; 10 bases map to TRBD2. This CDR3 has 15 amino acids. V lost 4 bases to trimming and J lost 6 bases; unmatched junction nucleotides: 9. CDR1 SQVTM and CDR2 ANQGSEA come from the germline V gene. CDR3 sequence: CSVVTSGMLGNEQFF. The CDR3 DNA is TGCAGCGTTGTCACTAGCGGGATGCTAGGCAATGAGCAGTTCTTC.

The chain has TRBV7-9 and TRBJ2-1, with 8 nucleotides matching TRBD2. Trimming took 5 bases from V and 2 from J; bases not matched to a gene: 5. The CDR3 is made up of 15 amino acids. CDR1 is SEHNR, CDR2 FQNEAQ, per germline (reference sequence). This CDR3 is CASSEELAAYNEQFF. The CDR3 region has the DNA TGTGCCAGCAGCGAAGAACTAGCGGCCTACAATGAGCAGTTCTTC.

The rearrangement links TRBV4-1 to TRBJ1-4; maybe TRBD1 (6 bases). The V gene's germline CDR1 is MGHRA and CDR2 YSYEKL. The length of the CDR3 is 17 residues. The ends were cut back, 3 bases at V and 0 bases at J, with 14 bases in the middle. The CDR3 sequence is CASSQNRVYSTNEKLFF. CDR3 nucleotides: TGCGCCAGCAGCCAGAACAGGGTTTATTCAACTAATGAAAAACTGTTTTTT.